This entry lists 15 T cell receptor beta chains sequenced from one sample in a study of blood T cell repertoires in COVID-19 (TCRdb year 2020). The library was made by the immunoSEQ multiplex PCR assay. What TCRdb holds here is the immuneACCESS table cut down to in-frame rearrangements. Part of the clones is not present; checked against another copy, under half of the missing clones reflect an unresolved V gene, and the others are unexplained. The sample table contains tens of thousands of clones; only one count was recorded for 90% of them. The ten largest make up 18% of the sample. The sequenced sample consisted of peripheral blood. Receptors originate from a human donor in a cohort sampled during active COVID-19.

This sequence joins TRBV3-1 (or the pseudogene TRBV3-2) and TRBJ2-1; the match to TRBD2 covers 13 bases. The CDR3 spans 19 residues. Germline V gene data show CDR1 as LGHDT and CDR2 as YNNKEL (reference sequence). V lost 3 bases, J lost 5 bases, and 13 bases stayed unmatched. CDR3 sequence reads: CASSQESRTSGGANNEQFF. The DNA for the CDR3 is TGTGCCAGCAGCCAGGAGTCGAGGACTAGCGGGGGAGCGAACAATGAGCAGTTCTTC.

The chain is built from TRBV7-6 and TRBJ2-7, with D perhaps matching TRBD1 (5 bases). The ends were cut back, 1 base at V and 2 bases at J, with 15 bases in the middle. The CDR3 sequence is 16 residues long. CDR1 and CDR2 from the germline V gene are SGHVS and FNYEAQ. In DNA, the CDR3 is TGTGCCAGCAGCTTAGGGGGCCAATTAGGACCCTACGAGCAGTACTTC. Translated: CASSLGGQLGPYEQYF. Looking up the rest from reference TRBV7-6 and TRBJ2-7 gives the full variable domain: GAGVSQSPRYKVTKRGQDVALRCDPISGHVSLYWYRQALGQGPEFLTYFNYEAQQDKSGLPNDRFSAERPEGSISTLTIQRTEQRDSAMYRCASSLGGQLGPYEQYFGPGTRLTVT.

The chain recombines TRBV5-1 with TRBJ1-4; no firm D call. Per the germline V gene, CDR1 is SGHRS and CDR2 is YFSETQ. The CDR3 is made up of 13 amino acids. Trimming cost V 0 bases and J 11 bases, with 11 bases left between them. CDR3 sequence reads: CASSLGGLQKLFF. The DNA for the CDR3 is TGCGCCAGCAGCTTGGGAGGGTTACAGAAACTGTTTTTT.

V usage is TRBV4-1 and J usage is TRBJ2-7; D gene uncertain. The CDR3 runs 15 residues. Germline V gives CDR1 MGHRA, CDR2 YSYEKL. Trimming took 0 bases from V and 2 from J, leaving 11 bases between them. The chain's CDR3 is CASSQEVSRAYEQYF. As DNA, the CDR3 is TGCGCCAGCAGCCAAGAAGTTTCCCGGGCCTACGAGCAGTACTTC.

The chain has TRBV27 and TRBJ2-5; weak D call: TRBD1 (6 bases). V dropped 3 bases and J dropped 4 bases, with 12 bases sitting between them. The germline V gene has CDR1 MNHEY and CDR2 SMNVEV (reference sequence). This CDR3 comprises 14 residues. CDR3 bases: TGTGCCAGCAGTTTTTCTGGGGGCGGAGAGACCCAGTACTTC. This encodes CASSFSGGGETQYF.

This chain connects TRBV14 to TRBJ2-2; tentatively, D is TRBD1 (6 bases). Germline CDR1 SGHDN, CDR2 FVKESK. The CDR3 extends over 18 amino acids. The germline V and J ends were trimmed by 3 bases and 3 bases, with 20 bases remaining between them. The DNA of the CDR3 is TGTGCCAGCAGCCATTCCCTTACAGGGCCCGGGGACACCGGGGAGCTGTTTTTT. This translates into CASSHSLTGPGDTGELFF.

The chain uses TRBV7-2 and TRBJ2-5; the D gene is possibly TRBD2 (5 bases). With 2 bases removed from V and 10 bases from J, the gap between germline ends came to 32 bases. CDR3 size: 19 residues. CDR1 is SGHTA and CDR2 is FQGNSA in the germline V gene. The CDR3 loop is CASSLRASTPGTAGDNQYF. The CDR3, as DNA: TGTGCCAGCAGCTTAAGAGCCAGCACGCCGGGAACCGCAGGAGATAACCAGTACTTC.

The rearrangement links TRBV12-3 or TRBV12-4 to TRBJ2-6; no firm D call. This CDR3 has 13 residues. V shed 5 bases and J shed 0 bases, with 2 bases lying between them. The CDR3 DNA reads as TGTGCCAGCAGTCTCTCTGGGGCCAACGTCCTGACTTTC. This gives the protein CASSLSGANVLTF.

The V call is TRBV6-5, the J call TRBJ1-4; maybe TRBD1 (6 bases). The length of the CDR3 is 15 residues. Trimming took 2 bases from V and 4 from J, leaving 11 bases between them. The germline CDR1 and CDR2 sequences are MNHEY and SVGAGI. CDR3: CASSYGGRINEKLFF. In nucleotides, the CDR3 is TGTGCCAGCAGTTACGGGGGCCGGATTAATGAAAAACTGTTTTTT.

The chain has TRBV12-3 or TRBV12-4 and TRBJ1-6; D not resolved. The CDR3 is made up of 12 amino acids. V was trimmed by 5 bases and J by 7 bases, leaving 6 bases between them. Here the CDR3 reads CASSPVNSPLHF. CDR3 DNA: TGTGCCAGCAGTCCCGTCAATTCACCCCTCCACTTT.

This rearrangement joins TRBV5-4 to TRBJ1-2; 7 nucleotides match TRBD1. Unmatched junction bases numbered 1, after V lost 0 bases and J lost 2 bases. There are 14 residues in the CDR3. From germline, CDR1 is SGHNT and CDR2 YYREEE (reference sequence). The CDR3 loop reads CASSLAGQNYGYTF. The DNA for the CDR3 is TGTGCCAGCAGCTTGGCGGGACAGAACTATGGCTACACCTTC. Drawing the rest from reference TRBV5-4 and TRBJ1-2, the complete variable domain is ETGVTQSPTHLIKTRGQQVTLRCSSQSGHNTVSWYQQALGQGPQFIFQYYREEENGRGNFPPRFSGLQFPNYSSELNVNALELDDSALYLCASSLAGQNYGYTFGSGTRLTVV.

This clone was recorded a few times. The chain links TRBV7-8 to TRBJ2-7; TRBD2 matches at 7 bases. The CDR3 covers 14 residues. V lost 6 bases to trimming and J lost 0 bases; unmatched junction nucleotides: 5. CDR1 and CDR2 (germline): SGHVS, FQNEAQ. The CDR3 sequence is CASSSRLASYEQYF. The CDR3 coding sequence is TGTGCCAGCAGTTCCCGACTAGCCTCCTACGAGCAGTACTTC.

This clone was counted a single time. The genes are TRBV1 and TRBJ2-1; TRBD2 is the table's D call, not checked against the DNA. TRBV1 has pseudogene status. CDR3 length equals 16 residues. CDR3 sequence: CTSSQGRLDWATVRFF. CDR3 in DNA: TGCACCAGCAGCCAAGGGCGACTAGATTGGGCTACTGTGCGGTTCTTC.

The chain joins TRBV10-3 to TRBJ1-2; D is possibly TRBD1 (5 bases). Germline V gene lookup returns CDR1 ENHRY and CDR2 SYGVKD. Deletions cut 0 bases from V and 5 bases from J, with 13 bases between. The CDR3 consists of 15 residues. This CDR3 reads CAISESGPGRYGYTF. In nucleotides, the CDR3 is TGTGCCATCAGTGAGTCGGGGCCCGGAAGATATGGCTACACCTTC.

The CDR3 coding sequence is TGTGCCAGCAAGCTGACAGGGGGCACCACTGAAGCTTTCTTT. Amino acids: CASKLTGGTTEAFF. The chain is built from TRBV6-5 and TRBJ1-1, with 10 bases aligning to TRBD1. Germline V gene sequence: CDR1 MNHEY, CDR2 SVGAGI. The CDR3 loop spans 14 amino acids. With 7 bases clipped from V and 4 bases from J, the junction kept 6 bases outside the gene matches.